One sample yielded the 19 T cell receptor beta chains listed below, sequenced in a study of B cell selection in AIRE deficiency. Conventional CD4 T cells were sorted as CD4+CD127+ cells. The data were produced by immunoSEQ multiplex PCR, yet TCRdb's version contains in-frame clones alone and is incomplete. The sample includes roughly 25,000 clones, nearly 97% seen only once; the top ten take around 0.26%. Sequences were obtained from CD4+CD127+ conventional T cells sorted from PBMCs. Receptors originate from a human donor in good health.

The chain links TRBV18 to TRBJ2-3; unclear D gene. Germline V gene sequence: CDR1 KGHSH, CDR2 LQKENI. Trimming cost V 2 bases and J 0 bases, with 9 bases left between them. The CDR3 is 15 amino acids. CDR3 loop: CASSPKSESTDTQYF. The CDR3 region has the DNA TGTGCCAGCTCACCAAAATCGGAGAGCACAGATACGCAGTATTTT. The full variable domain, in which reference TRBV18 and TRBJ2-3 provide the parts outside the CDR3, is NAGVMQNPRHLVRRRGQEARLRCSPMKGHSHVYWYRQLPEEGLKFMVYLQKENIIDESGMPKERFSAEFPKEGPSILRIQQVVRGDSAAYFCASSPKSESTDTQYFGPGTRLTVL.

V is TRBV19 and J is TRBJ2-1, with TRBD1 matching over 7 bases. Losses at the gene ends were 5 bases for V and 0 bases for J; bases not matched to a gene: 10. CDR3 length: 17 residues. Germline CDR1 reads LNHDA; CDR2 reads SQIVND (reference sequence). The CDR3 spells CASSFRTGRSSYNEQFF. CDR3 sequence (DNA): TGTGCCAGTAGTTTTCGGACAGGACGGAGCTCCTACAATGAGCAGTTCTTC. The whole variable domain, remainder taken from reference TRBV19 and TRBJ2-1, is DGGITQSPKYLFRKEGQNVTLSCEQNLNHDAMYWYRQDPGQGLRLIYYSQIVNDFQKGDIAEGYSVSREKKESFPLTVTSAQKNPTAFYLCASSFRTGRSSYNEQFFGPGTRLTVL.

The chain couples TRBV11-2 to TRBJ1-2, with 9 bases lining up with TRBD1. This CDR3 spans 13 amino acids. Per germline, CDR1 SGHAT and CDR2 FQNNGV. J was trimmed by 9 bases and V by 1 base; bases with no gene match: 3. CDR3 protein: CASSLGGQGSYTF. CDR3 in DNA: TGTGCCAGCAGCTTAGGAGGACAGGGGAGCTACACCTTC.

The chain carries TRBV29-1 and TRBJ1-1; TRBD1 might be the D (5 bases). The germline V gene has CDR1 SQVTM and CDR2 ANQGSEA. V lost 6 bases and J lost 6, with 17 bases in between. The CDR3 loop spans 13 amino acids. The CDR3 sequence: CSVQDARVAEAFF. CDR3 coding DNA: TGCAGCGTACAGGACGCCCGGGTCGCTGAAGCTTTCTTT.

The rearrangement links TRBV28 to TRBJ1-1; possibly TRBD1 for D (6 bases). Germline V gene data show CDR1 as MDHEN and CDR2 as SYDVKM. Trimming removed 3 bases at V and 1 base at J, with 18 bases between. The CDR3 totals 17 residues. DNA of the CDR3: TGTGCCAGCAGTTTTGTGACAGGCAGCGCAGGGAACACTGAAGCTTTCTTT. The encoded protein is CASSFVTGSAGNTEAFF.

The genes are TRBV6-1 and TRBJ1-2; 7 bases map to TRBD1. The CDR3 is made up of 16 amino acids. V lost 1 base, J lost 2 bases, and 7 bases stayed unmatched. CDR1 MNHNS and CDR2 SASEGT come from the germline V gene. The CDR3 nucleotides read TGTGCCAGCAGTGAAGGGAGGGGACAGATAAACTATGGCTACACCTTC. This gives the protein CASSEGRGQINYGYTF.

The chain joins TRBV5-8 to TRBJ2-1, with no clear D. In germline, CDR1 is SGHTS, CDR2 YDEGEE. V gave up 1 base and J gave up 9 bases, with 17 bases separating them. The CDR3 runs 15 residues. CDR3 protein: CASSLNPGMSGEQFF. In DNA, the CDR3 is TGTGCCAGCAGCTTGAACCCCGGAATGTCCGGTGAGCAGTTCTTC.

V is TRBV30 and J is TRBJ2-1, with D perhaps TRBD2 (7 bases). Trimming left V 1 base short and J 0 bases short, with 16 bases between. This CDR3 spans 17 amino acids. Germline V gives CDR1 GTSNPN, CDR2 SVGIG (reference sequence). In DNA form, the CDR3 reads TGTGCCTGGAGTGGGGGGCTAGCGGCACACTCCTACAATGAGCAGTTCTTC. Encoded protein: CAWSGGLAAHSYNEQFF.

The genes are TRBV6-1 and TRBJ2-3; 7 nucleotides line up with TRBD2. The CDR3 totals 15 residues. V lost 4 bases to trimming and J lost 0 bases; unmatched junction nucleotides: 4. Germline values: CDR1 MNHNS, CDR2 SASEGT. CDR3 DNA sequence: TGTGCCAGCAGTGGAGCGGGATTTAGCACAGATACGCAGTATTTT. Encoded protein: CASSGAGFSTDTQYF.

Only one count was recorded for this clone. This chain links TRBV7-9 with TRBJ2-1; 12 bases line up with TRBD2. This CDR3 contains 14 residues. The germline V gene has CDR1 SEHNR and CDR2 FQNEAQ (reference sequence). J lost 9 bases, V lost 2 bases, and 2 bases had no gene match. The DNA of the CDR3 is TGTGCCAGCAGCTTACTAGCGGGAGGGGGTGAGCAGTTCTTC. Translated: CASSLLAGGGEQFF.

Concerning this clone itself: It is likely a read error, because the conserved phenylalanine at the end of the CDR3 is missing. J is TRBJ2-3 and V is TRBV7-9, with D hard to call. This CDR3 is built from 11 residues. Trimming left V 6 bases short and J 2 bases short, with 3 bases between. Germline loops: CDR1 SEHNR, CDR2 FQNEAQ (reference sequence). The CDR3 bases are TGTGCCAGCAGGAACACAGATACGCAGTATTCT. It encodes CASRNTDTQYS.

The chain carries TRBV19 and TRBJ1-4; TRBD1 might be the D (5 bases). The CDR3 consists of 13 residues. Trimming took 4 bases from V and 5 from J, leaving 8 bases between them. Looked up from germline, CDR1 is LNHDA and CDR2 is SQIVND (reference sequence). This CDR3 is CASSRGINEKLFF. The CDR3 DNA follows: TGTGCCAGTAGTAGGGGGATAAATGAAAAACTGTTTTTT. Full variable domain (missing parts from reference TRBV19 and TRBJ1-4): DGGITQSPKYLFRKEGQNVTLSCEQNLNHDAMYWYRQDPGQGLRLIYYSQIVNDFQKGDIAEGYSVSREKKESFPLTVTSAQKNPTAFYLCASSRGINEKLFFGSGTQLSVL.

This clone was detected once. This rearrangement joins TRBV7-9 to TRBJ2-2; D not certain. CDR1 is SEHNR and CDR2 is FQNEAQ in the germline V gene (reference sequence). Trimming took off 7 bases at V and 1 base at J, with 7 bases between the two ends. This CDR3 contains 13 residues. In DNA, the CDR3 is TGTGCCAGCAAGAAGAAGAACACCGGGGAGCTGTTTTTT. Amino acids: CASKKKNTGELFF.

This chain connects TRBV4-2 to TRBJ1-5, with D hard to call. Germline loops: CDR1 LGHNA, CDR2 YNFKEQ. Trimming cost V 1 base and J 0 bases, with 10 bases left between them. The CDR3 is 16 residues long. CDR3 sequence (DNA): TGTGCCAGCAGCCAAGTCGGGGATTATAGCAATCAGCCCCAGCATTTT. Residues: CASSQVGDYSNQPQHF.

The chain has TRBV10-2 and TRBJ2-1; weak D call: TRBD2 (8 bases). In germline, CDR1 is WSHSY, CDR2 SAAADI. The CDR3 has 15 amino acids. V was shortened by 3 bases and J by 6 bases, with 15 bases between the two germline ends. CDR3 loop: CASSEAGDRVNEQFF. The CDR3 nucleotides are TGCGCCAGCAGTGAAGCGGGAGACAGGGTCAATGAGCAGTTCTTC.

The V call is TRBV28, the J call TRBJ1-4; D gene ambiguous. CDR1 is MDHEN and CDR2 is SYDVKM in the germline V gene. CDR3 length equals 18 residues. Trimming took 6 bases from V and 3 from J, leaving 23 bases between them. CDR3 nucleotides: TGTGCCAGCAGCCCCTACAGATTCCTAATTAGCTCTAATGAAAAACTGTTTTTT. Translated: CASSPYRFLISSNEKLFF.

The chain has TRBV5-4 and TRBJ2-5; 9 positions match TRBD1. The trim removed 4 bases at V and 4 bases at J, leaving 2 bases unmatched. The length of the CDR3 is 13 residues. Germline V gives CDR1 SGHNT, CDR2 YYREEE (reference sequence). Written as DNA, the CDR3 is TGTGCCAGCAGCCGGGACAGGGCAGAGACCCAGTACTTC. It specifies CASSRDRAETQYF.

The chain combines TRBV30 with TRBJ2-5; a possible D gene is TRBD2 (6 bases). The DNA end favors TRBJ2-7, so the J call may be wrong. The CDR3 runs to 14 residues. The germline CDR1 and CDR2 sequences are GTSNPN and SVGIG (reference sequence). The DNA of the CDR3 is TGTGCCTGGAGTCCCCACACGGGGGCCTACGAGCAGTACTTC. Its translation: CAWSPHTGAYEQYF.

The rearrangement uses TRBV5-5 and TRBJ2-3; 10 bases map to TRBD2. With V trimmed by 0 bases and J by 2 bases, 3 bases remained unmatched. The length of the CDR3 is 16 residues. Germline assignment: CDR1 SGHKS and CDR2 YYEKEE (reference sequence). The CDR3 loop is CASSLAGTSATDTQYF. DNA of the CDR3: TGTGCCAGCAGCTTGGCCGGGACTAGCGCCACAGATACGCAGTATTTT.